A single sample is the source of the 28 T cell receptor beta chains below, sequenced in a study of pediatric ulcerative colitis (dated by TCRdb to the late 2010s). During colonoscopy, one to two pinch biopsies were obtained from the rectum for research purposes. The library was generated by the immunoSEQ multiplex PCR assay. This is the immuneACCESS table as TCRdb keeps it, with only in-frame sequences that have V and J called. A part of the clones is gone; compared with another copy, unresolved V genes explain less than half, and the rest is unexplained. The sample has tens of thousands of clones on record, 78% of them singletons. Of the sample, around 3.8% falls within the top ten clones. The material sequenced was gut tissue. The receptors stem from a girl between 5 and 17 years old with moderate ulcerative colitis.

The chain links TRBV9 to TRBJ2-3; D is ambiguous. The germline CDR1 and CDR2 sequences are SGDLS and YYNGEE. Trimming left V 0 bases short and J 3 bases short, with 11 bases between. The CDR3 loop spans 15 amino acids. Written as DNA, the CDR3 is TGTGCCAGCAGCGTAGTACCGAGTCCGACAGATACGCAGTATTTT. Encoded protein: CASSVVPSPTDTQYF.

The V gene is TRBV29-1, the J gene TRBJ2-2; D might be TRBD1 (5 bases). V was pared by 4 bases and J by 6 bases, with 12 bases between. The CDR3 contains 13 residues. Germline-derived CDR1 and CDR2 are SQVTM and ANQGSEA. CDR3 nucleotide sequence: TGCAGCGTTGCCGAGACAGTAGCCGGGGAGCTGTTTTTT. This sequence encodes CSVAETVAGELFF.

The genes are TRBV19 and TRBJ1-1; 11 bases map to TRBD1. Germline loops: CDR1 LNHDA, CDR2 SQIVND (reference sequence). After removal of 3 bases from V and 3 bases from J, the junction contained 9 bases not matched to a gene. This CDR3 is 17 amino acids long. The CDR3 reads CASSMYVGGQGDTEAFF. The CDR3 region has the DNA TGTGCCAGTAGTATGTATGTTGGGGGACAGGGGGACACTGAAGCTTTCTTT.

The V call is TRBV6-6, the J call TRBJ1-5; possible D gene TRBD1, 6 bases. The CDR3 spans 14 residues. V lost 5 bases to trimming and J lost 7 bases, with 15 bases between them. Germline lookup yields CDR1 MNHNY and CDR2 SVGAGI (reference sequence). CDR3 residues: CASSDRRGGQPQHF. The CDR3 coding sequence is TGTGCCAGCAGTGACAGGAGAGGCGGCCAGCCCCAGCATTTT.

This clone appeared a single time. This chain connects TRBV30 to TRBJ1-5, with 8 bases fitting TRBD1. V shed 0 bases and J 7 bases; nucleotides not matched to a gene: 5. The germline V gene encodes CDR1 GTSNPN and CDR2 SVGIG (reference sequence). The CDR3 consists of 14 residues. CDR3 protein: CAWSVDRGTQPQHF. DNA of the CDR3: TGTGCCTGGAGTGTCGACAGGGGAACACAGCCCCAGCATTTT. Combining the CDR3 with reference TRBV30 and TRBJ1-5 gives the whole variable domain SQTIHQWPATLVQPVGSPLSLECTVEGTSNPNLYWYRQAAGRGLQLLFYSVGIGQISSEVPQNLSASRPQDRQFILSSKKLLLSDSGFYLCAWSVDRGTQPQHFGDGTRLSIL.

V gene TRBV7-9 combines with J gene TRBJ1-4, with 8 bases lining up with TRBD1. J was trimmed by 3 bases and V by 5 bases; bases with no gene match: 11. Germline V gene lookup returns CDR1 SEHNR and CDR2 FQNEAQ (reference sequence). The CDR3 covers 17 residues. The CDR3 coding sequence is TGTGCCAGCAGCCTATTGACAGGGGAGAGGTCTAATGAAAAACTGTTTTTT. This gives the protein CASSLLTGERSNEKLFF.

In nucleotides, the CDR3 is TGTGCCATCAAACACGGGACAGGGAGTCGCACAGATACGCAGTATTTT. It specifies CAIKHGTGSRTDTQYF. V gene TRBV10-3 combines with J gene TRBJ2-3; 9 nucleotides match TRBD1. From germline, CDR1 is ENHRY and CDR2 SYGVKD. V gave up 7 bases and J gave up 1 base; unmatched junction bases: 9. The CDR3 contains 16 residues.

V usage is TRBV11-1 and J usage is TRBJ2-7; D is unresolved. In germline, CDR1 is SGHAT, CDR2 FQDESV (reference sequence). The ends were cut back, 2 bases at V and 1 base at J, with 3 bases in the middle. The length of the CDR3 is 12 residues. The CDR3 loop is CASSLLSYEQYF. DNA for the CDR3: TGTGCCAGCAGCTTACTATCCTACGAGCAGTACTTC.

This clone was recorded a few times. This chain uses TRBV5-1 with TRBJ2-1; TRBD2 matches at 11 bases. Trimming removed 1 base from V and 9 bases from J; junction bases left unmatched: 6. This CDR3 spans 15 amino acids. Germline values: CDR1 SGHRS, CDR2 YFSETQ. CDR3 sequence: CASSLSLAGESEQFF. CDR3 bases: TGCGCCAGCAGCTTGTCACTAGCGGGAGAAAGTGAGCAGTTCTTC.

The chain couples TRBV27 to TRBJ1-4; the D gene is possibly TRBD1 (5 bases). This CDR3 has 17 amino acids. With 6 bases removed from V and 0 bases from J, the gap between germline ends came to 17 bases. Germline-derived CDR1 and CDR2 are MNHEY and SMNVEV (reference sequence). CDR3 coding DNA: TGTGCCAGCAGCCTTAGCGTGAGGGGATCAACTAATGAAAAACTGTTTTTT. Its protein is CASSLSVRGSTNEKLFF.

This rearrangement joins TRBV29-1 to TRBJ1-1; D not resolved. Germline loops: CDR1 SQVTM, CDR2 ANQGSEA. This CDR3 is built from 10 residues. V was trimmed by 5 bases and J by 4 bases, leaving 5 bases between them. The CDR3 sequence is CSVKTTEAFF. Written as DNA, the CDR3 is TGCAGCGTTAAGACCACTGAAGCTTTCTTT. The whole variable domain, filled in from reference TRBV29-1 and TRBJ1-1, reads SAVISQKPSRDICQRGTSLTIQCQVDSQVTMMFWYRQQPGQSLTLIATANQGSEATYESGFVIDKFPISRPNLTFSTLTVSNMSPEDSSIYLCSVKTTEAFFGQGTRLTVV.

This chain joins TRBV30 and TRBJ1-2; unclear D gene. CDR1 is GTSNPN and CDR2 is SVGIG in the germline V gene (reference sequence). The CDR3 contains 12 residues. Deletions cut 2 bases from V and 7 bases from J, with 11 bases between. This chain's CDR3 is CAWSPGPGGYTF. DNA of the CDR3: TGTGCCTGGAGTCCGGGCCCCGGTGGCTACACCTTC.

This sequence joins TRBV30 and TRBJ2-2; D possibly corresponds to TRBD2 (5 bases). The germline V gene has CDR1 GTSNPN and CDR2 SVGIG (reference sequence). Trimming removed 5 bases from V and 1 base from J, with 14 bases in between. The CDR3 has 15 residues. CDR3 protein: CAWGGLRGNTGELFF. In DNA form, the CDR3 reads TGTGCCTGGGGAGGTCTACGGGGGAACACCGGGGAGCTGTTTTTT. The whole variable domain, remainder taken from reference TRBV30 and TRBJ2-2, is SQTIHQWPATLVQPVGSPLSLECTVEGTSNPNLYWYRQAAGRGLQLLFYSVGIGQISSEVPQNLSASRPQDRQFILSSKKLLLSDSGFYLCAWGGLRGNTGELFFGEGSRLTVL.

The rearrangement joins TRBV6-5 to TRBJ1-2; tentative D call: TRBD1 (5 bases). Looked up from germline, CDR1 is MNHEY and CDR2 is SVGAGI. V lost 6 bases and J 8 bases, leaving 13 bases between the germline ends. This CDR3 contains 12 residues. CDR3 nucleotide sequence: TGTGCCAGCAGAAGCGACAGTGGCGGCTACACCTTC. This sequence encodes CASRSDSGGYTF.

The chain links TRBV7-8 to TRBJ2-7; 10 nucleotides line up with TRBD1. Per germline, CDR1 SGHVS and CDR2 FQNEAQ. CDR3 length: 13 amino acids. V gave up 6 bases and J gave up 4 bases; unmatched junction bases: 3. This CDR3 is CASSKDRGYEQYF. In DNA form, the CDR3 reads TGTGCCAGCAGTAAGGACAGGGGGTACGAGCAGTACTTC.

CDR3 DNA sequence: TGTGCCAGCACTCCGGGCCCTGGAAGCAATCAGCCCCAGCATTTT. This encodes CASTPGPGSNQPQHF. The V call is TRBV6-1, the J call TRBJ1-5; no firm D call. Trimming cost V 7 bases and J 1 base, with 14 bases left between them. CDR3 length: 15 amino acids. Germline V lookup: CDR1 MNHNS, CDR2 SASEGT.

This clone has a handful of counts. The rearrangement links TRBV28 to TRBJ2-7; D unresolved. The CDR3 has 10 amino acids. The ends were cut back, 5 bases at V and 3 bases at J, with 2 bases in the middle. Germline-derived CDR1 and CDR2 are MDHEN and SYDVKM. CDR3 region: CASSIYEQYF. CDR3 sequence (DNA): TGTGCCAGCAGTATCTACGAGCAGTACTTC.

V gene TRBV19 combines with J gene TRBJ2-7, with 11 bases fitting TRBD1. Germline V gives CDR1 LNHDA, CDR2 SQIVND (reference sequence). This CDR3 has 16 amino acids. V shed 3 bases and J 2 bases; nucleotides not matched to a gene: 6. The CDR3 region has the DNA TGTGCCAGTAGTATGAGGACAGGGGGCGTCCCCTACGAGCAGTACTTC. Translating it yields CASSMRTGGVPYEQYF. Complete variable domain (other parts from reference TRBV19 and TRBJ2-7): DGGITQSPKYLFRKEGQNVTLSCEQNLNHDAMYWYRQDPGQGLRLIYYSQIVNDFQKGDIAEGYSVSREKKESFPLTVTSAQKNPTAFYLCASSMRTGGVPYEQYFGPGTRLTVT.

For the CDR3, the DNA is TGTGCCAGTAGTATCAGACAGGGTACTGAAGCTTTCTTT. It codes for CASSIRQGTEAFF. The J gene is TRBJ1-1, the V gene TRBV19; 7 nucleotides line up with TRBD1. The CDR3 has 13 residues. With V trimmed by 3 bases and J by 5 bases, 3 bases remained unmatched. CDR1 LNHDA and CDR2 SQIVND come from the germline V gene (reference sequence).

The V and J genes are TRBV29-1 and TRBJ2-6, with D possibly being TRBD1 or TRBD2 (5 bases each). Looked up from germline, CDR1 is SQVTM and CDR2 is ANQGSEA. CDR3 size: 15 residues. The ends were cut back, 4 bases at V and 0 bases at J, with 10 bases in the middle. This CDR3 is CSVGGYGSGANVLTF. The CDR3 nucleotides are TGCAGCGTTGGGGGGTACGGCTCTGGGGCCAACGTCCTGACTTTC.

V is TRBV19 and J is TRBJ1-3; 9 bases fit TRBD1. The CDR3 is 16 residues long. Unmatched junction bases numbered 6, after V lost 4 bases and J lost 2 bases. Germline-derived CDR1 and CDR2 are LNHDA and SQIVND (reference sequence). CDR3 in DNA: TGTGCCAGTAGTAAGGGGACAGGGTTCCCTGGAAACACCATATATTTT. Its protein product is CASSKGTGFPGNTIYF.

This clone was picked up a small number of times. The V call is TRBV6-4, the J call TRBJ1-2; no reliable D call. CDR3 length equals 17 residues. Germline V gives CDR1 MRHNA, CDR2 SNTAGT. V lost 2 bases and J lost 3, with 19 bases in between. The CDR3 reads CASSDVAAVPPHYGYTF. The CDR3 nucleotides read TGTGCCAGCAGTGACGTGGCGGCCGTACCACCCCACTATGGCTACACCTTC.

The J gene is TRBJ1-2, the V gene TRBV30; 9 bases match TRBD1. CDR3 length: 16 amino acids. V lost 2 bases and J lost 5; bases outside the gene matches: 12. The germline CDR1 and CDR2 sequences are GTSNPN and SVGIG (reference sequence). The CDR3 region is CAWSPGTGMKIYGYTF. In nucleotides, the CDR3 is TGTGCCTGGAGTCCAGGGACAGGGATGAAAATTTATGGCTACACCTTC.

Remarks on this clone: At the DNA level, this CDR3 is encoded by other sequences in the same sample as well. The chain recombines TRBV7-2 with TRBJ1-2; possible D gene TRBD1, 6 bases. V gave up 2 bases and J gave up 6 bases, with 10 bases separating them. The CDR3 spans 13 residues. Per germline, CDR1 SGHTA and CDR2 FQGNSA. The CDR3 loop reads CASSLQGRDGYTF. Written as DNA, the CDR3 is TGTGCCAGCAGCTTACAGGGGAGGGATGGCTACACCTTC.

The J gene is TRBJ1-1, the V gene TRBV9; the D gene is possibly TRBD1 (5 bases). The CDR3 totals 15 residues. CDR1 and CDR2 (germline): SGDLS, YYNGEE. Between the trimmed V and J ends, which lost 4 bases and 1 base, there was a span of 14 bases. For the CDR3, the DNA is TGTGCCAGCAGCATCGGACAAAGGTCGAACACTGAAGCTTTCTTT. Translated: CASSIGQRSNTEAFF.

The chain is built from TRBV18 and TRBJ1-6, with TRBD1 identical over 10 bases. Per germline, CDR1 KGHSH and CDR2 LQKENI. The CDR3 spans 16 residues. The ends lost 2 bases at V and 6 bases at J; junction bases unmatched: 4. The CDR3 loop reads CASSPSRDRGNSPLHF. The DNA of the CDR3 is TGTGCCAGCTCACCAAGCCGGGACAGGGGTAATTCACCCCTCCACTTT.

The rearrangement joins TRBV6-1 to TRBJ2-7; a possible D gene is TRBD2 (5 bases). The CDR3 totals 15 residues. V gave up 4 bases and J gave up 3 bases, with 16 bases separating them. The germline gives CDR1 MNHNS, CDR2 SASEGT. This chain's CDR3 is CASSGGWGESYEQYF. CDR3 in DNA: TGTGCCAGCAGTGGGGGTTGGGGAGAGAGCTACGAGCAGTACTTC.

This chain joins TRBV20-1 and TRBJ1-2; D gene ambiguous. CDR1 and CDR2 from the germline V gene are DFQATT and SNEGSKA (reference sequence). V lost 0 bases and J 8 bases, leaving 7 bases between the germline ends. This CDR3 is built from 11 residues. CDR3 in amino acids: CSARDEGGYTF. CDR3 sequence (DNA): TGCAGTGCTAGAGATGAAGGCGGCTACACCTTC.